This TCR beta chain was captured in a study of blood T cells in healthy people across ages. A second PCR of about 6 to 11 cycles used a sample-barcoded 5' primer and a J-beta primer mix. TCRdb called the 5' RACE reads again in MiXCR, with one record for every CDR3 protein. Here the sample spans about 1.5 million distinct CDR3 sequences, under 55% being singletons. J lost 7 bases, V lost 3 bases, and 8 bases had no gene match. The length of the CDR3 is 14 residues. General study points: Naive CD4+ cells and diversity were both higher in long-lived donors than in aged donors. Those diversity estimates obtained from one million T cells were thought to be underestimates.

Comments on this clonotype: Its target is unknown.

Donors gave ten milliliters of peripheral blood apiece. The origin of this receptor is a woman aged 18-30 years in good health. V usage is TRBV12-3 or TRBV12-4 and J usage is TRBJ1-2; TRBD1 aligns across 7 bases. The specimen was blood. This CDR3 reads CASSLNRGNSGYTF. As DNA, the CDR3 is TGTGCCAGCAGTTTGAACAGGGGAAATTCTGGCTACACCTTC.